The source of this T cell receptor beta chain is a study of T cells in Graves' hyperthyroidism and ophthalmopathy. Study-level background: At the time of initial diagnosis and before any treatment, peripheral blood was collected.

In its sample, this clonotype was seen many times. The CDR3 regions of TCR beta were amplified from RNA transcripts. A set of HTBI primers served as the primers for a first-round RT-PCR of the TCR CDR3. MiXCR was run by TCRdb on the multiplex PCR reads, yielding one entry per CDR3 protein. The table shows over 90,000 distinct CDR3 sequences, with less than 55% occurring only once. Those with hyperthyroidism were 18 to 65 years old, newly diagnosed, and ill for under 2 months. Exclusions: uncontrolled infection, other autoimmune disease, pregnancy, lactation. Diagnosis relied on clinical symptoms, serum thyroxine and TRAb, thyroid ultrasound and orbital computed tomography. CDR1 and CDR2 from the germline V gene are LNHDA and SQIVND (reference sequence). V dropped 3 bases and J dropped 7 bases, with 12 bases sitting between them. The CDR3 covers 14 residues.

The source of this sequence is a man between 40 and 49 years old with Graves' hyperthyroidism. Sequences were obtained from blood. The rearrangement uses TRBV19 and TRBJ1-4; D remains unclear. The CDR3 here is CASSIQAASEKLFF. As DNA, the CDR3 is TGTGCCAGTAGTATCCAGGCTGCAAGTGAAAAACTGTTTTTT.